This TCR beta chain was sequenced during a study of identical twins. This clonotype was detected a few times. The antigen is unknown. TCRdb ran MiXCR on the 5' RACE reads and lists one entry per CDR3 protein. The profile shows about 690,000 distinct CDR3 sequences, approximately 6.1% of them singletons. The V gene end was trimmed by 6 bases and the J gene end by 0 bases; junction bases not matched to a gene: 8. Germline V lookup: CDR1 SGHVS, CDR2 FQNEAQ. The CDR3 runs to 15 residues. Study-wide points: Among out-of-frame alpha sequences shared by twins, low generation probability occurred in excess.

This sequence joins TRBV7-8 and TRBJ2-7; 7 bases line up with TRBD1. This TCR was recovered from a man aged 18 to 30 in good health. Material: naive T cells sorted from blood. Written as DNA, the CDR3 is TGTGCCAGCAGGACCACCGGGACAGACTCCTACGAGCAGTACTTC. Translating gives CASRTTGTDSYEQYF.